This is a list of T cell receptor beta chains from one sample in a study of T cells in Graves' hyperthyroidism and ophthalmopathy. Each CDR3 protein gets one entry after TCRdb re-called the multiplex PCR reads with MiXCR. The data contain about 290,000 distinct CDR3 sequences, roughly 15% of them singletons. Specimen: blood. The source is a woman in her twenties or thirties with Graves' hyperthyroidism that later progressed to Graves' ophthalmopathy. CDR3s include the opening cysteine and the closing phenylalanine or tryptophan. Fields, in order: D gene, J gene, clone size, V gene, CDR3 protein, CDR3 DNA. D genes are given only for firm matches. Not every row has a clone size; where given, it reads once, few, many or a size class.

D: .
J: TRBJ1-1
size: few
V: TRBV29-1
CDR3: CSTFGGNTEAFF
DNA: TGCAGCACCTTCGGAGGGAACACTGAAGCTTTCTTT

D: .
J: TRBJ2-7
size: many
V: TRBV7-8
CDR3: CASSLAEYLREQYF
DNA: TGTGCCAGCAGCTTAGCCGAATACCTACGAGAGCAGTACTTC

D: TRBD1
J: TRBJ2-3
size: many
V: TRBV13
CDR3: CASSEQGAADTQYF
DNA: TGTGCCAGCAGCGAACAGGGGGCGGCAGATACGCAGTATTTT

D: TRBD2
J: TRBJ2-3
size: .
V: TRBV7-3
CDR3: CASSSGLADNTDTQYF
DNA: TGTGCCAGCTCGAGTGGGCTAGCGGATAACACAGATACGCAGTATTTT

D: TRBD1
J: TRBJ2-7
size: few
V: TRBV7-3
CDR3: CATQTGRAYEQYF
DNA: TGTGCCACCCAGACAGGGCGCGCCTACGAGCAGTACTTC

D: .
J: TRBJ1-6
size: many
V: TRBV11-2
CDR3: CASSLSGSYNSPLHF
DNA: TGTGCCAGCAGCCTTTCTGGTTCCTATAATTCACCCCTCCACTTT

D: .
J: TRBJ2-7
size: medium-sized
V: TRBV6-4
CDR3: CASSDWALKAEAKGEQYF
DNA: TGTGCCAGCAGTGACTGGGCCCTCAAGGCAGAGGCTAAGGGCGAGCAGTACTTC

D: .
J: TRBJ2-5
size: many
V: TRBV7-3
CDR3: CAGKTEQETQYF
DNA: TGTGCCGGAAAGACAGAACAAGAGACCCAGTACTTC

D: .
J: TRBJ1-2
size: .
V: TRBV25-1
CDR3: CASSESLYYGYTF
DNA: TGTGCCAGCAGTGAATCCCTTTACTATGGCTACACCTTC

D: .
J: TRBJ2-4
size: few
V: TRBV18
CDR3: CASSPGVRVINIQYF
DNA: TGTGCCAGCTCACCAGGGGTCCGGGTGATAAACATTCAGTACTTC

D: TRBD2
J: TRBJ2-2
size: .
V: TRBV4-3
CDR3: CASSHATSGRNTGELFF
DNA: TGCGCCAGCAGCCATGCGACTAGCGGGAGAAACACCGGGGAGCTGTTTTTT

D: TRBD1
J: TRBJ2-7
size: many
V: TRBV20-1
CDR3: CSAEAGTGADYEQYF
DNA: TGCAGTGCAGAAGCCGGGACAGGGGCAGATTACGAGCAGTACTTC

D: .
J: TRBJ2-1
size: many
V: TRBV2
CDR3: CASSEQVREQFF
DNA: TGTGCCAGCAGTGAACAGGTTAGGGAGCAGTTCTTC

D: .
J: TRBJ1-1
size: .
V: TRBV24-1
CDR3: CATSPSGGRAFF
DNA: TGTGCCACCAGTCCCTCGGGGGGTCGAGCTTTCTTT

D: .
J: TRBJ1-4
size: many
V: TRBV20-1
CDR3: CSAIRGEKLFF
DNA: TGCAGTGCTATCCGCGGGGAAAAACTGTTTTTT

D: .
J: TRBJ2-6
size: .
V: TRBV6-5
CDR3: CASSYSGGNSGANVLTF
DNA: TGTGCCAGCAGTTACTCCGGAGGGAACTCTGGGGCCAACGTCCTGACTTTC

D: TRBD2
J: TRBJ2-3
size: many
V: TRBV10-2
CDR3: CASSDLAGLSDTQYF
DNA: TGCGCCAGCAGTGATCTAGCGGGGCTTTCAGATACGCAGTATTTT

D: .
J: TRBJ2-7
size: .
V: TRBV11-2
CDR3: CASSFTGDYLYEQYF
DNA: TGTGCCAGCAGCTTTACAGGGGACTATCTCTACGAGCAGTACTTC

D: TRBD2
J: TRBJ2-1
size: many
V: TRBV27
CDR3: CASSLSTSGNEQFF
DNA: TGTGCCAGCAGTTTATCGACTAGCGGGAATGAGCAGTTCTTC

D: .
J: TRBJ2-1
size: few
V: TRBV4-3
CDR3: CASSQEVGVFYNEQFF
DNA: TGCGCCAGCAGCCAAGAAGTAGGGGTCTTCTACAATGAGCAGTTCTTC

D: TRBD2
J: TRBJ2-3
size: .
V: TRBV24-1
CDR3: CATSDWGLAGDTQYF
DNA: TGTGCCACCAGTGATTGGGGACTAGCGGGAGATACGCAGTATTTT

D: TRBD2
J: TRBJ2-2
size: many
V: TRBV14
CDR3: CASSQLQREVPTGELFF
DNA: TGTGCCAGCAGCCAATTACAGCGGGAGGTCCCGACCGGGGAGCTGTTTTTT